The clone carrying this TCR beta chain was found many times. Its antigen is still unknown. The CDR3 covers 16 residues. Germline V lookup: CDR1 DFQATT, CDR2 SNEGSKA (reference sequence). Trimming at V came to 3 bases and at J to 1 base, leaving 5 bases not matched to a gene. With 10-nucleotide random UMIs included, cDNA was synthesized by 5'RACE. In TCRdb, the 5' RACE reads were re-called with MiXCR into one record per CDR3 protein. The sample consists of tens of thousands of distinct CDR3 sequences, around 10% of them appearing once. Healthy controls comprised blood bank volunteers in Maryland, USA. The data derive from a study of neurological immune-mediated disorders. Study-wide results and caveats: The absence of any CDR3 amino acid sequence shared by expanded clones across subjects suggests that repertoires were private in all groups. Whereas HTLV-1-associated myelopathy showed the most TCR clonal expansion, multiple sclerosis showed the least, with levels below those of healthy controls.

Sample: PBMCs. This rearrangement joins TRBV20-1 to TRBJ1-5; 11 bases map to TRBD1. The TCR sequence derives from a man aged 55 to 70 in good health. CDR3 in amino acids: CSASLGTGGSNQPQHF. CDR3 in DNA: TGCAGTGCTAGCCTGGGGACAGGGGGAAGCAATCAGCCCCAGCATTTT.